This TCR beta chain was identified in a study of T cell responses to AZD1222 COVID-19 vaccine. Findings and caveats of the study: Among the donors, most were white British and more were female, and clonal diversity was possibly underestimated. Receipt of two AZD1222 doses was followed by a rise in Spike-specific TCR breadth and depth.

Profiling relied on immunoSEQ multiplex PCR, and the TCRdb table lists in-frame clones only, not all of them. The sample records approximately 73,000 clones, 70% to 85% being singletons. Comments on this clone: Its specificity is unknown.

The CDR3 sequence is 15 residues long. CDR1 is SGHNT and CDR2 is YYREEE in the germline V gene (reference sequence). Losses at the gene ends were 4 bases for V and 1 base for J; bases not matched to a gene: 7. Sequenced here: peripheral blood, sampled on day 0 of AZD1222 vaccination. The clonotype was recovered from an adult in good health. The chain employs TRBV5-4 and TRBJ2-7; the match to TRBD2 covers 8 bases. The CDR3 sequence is CASSQGSGASYEQYF. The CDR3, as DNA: TGTGCCAGCAGCCAAGGTAGCGGGGCGTCCTACGAGCAGTACTTC.